The clone carrying this T cell receptor (beta chain) was observed many times. With 2 bases clipped from V and 0 bases from J, the junction kept 8 bases outside the gene matches. This CDR3 region has 18 residues. CDR1 LGHNA and CDR2 YNFKEQ come from the germline V gene. Primers included in the PCR were 60 Vbeta and 13 Jbeta primers. The method was immunoSEQ multiplex PCR; TCRdb's version includes in-frame clones alone and lacks a portion of them. Among 110,000 to 150,000 clones, 8.5% to 10% were seen once, and the ten largest hold 1.8%. This specimen belongs to a study of cytomegalovirus exposure and HLA in healthy donors.

The chain recombines TRBV4-2 with TRBJ2-3; 10 bases map to TRBD2. The sequence came from a man aged 50 or older in good health and CMV-seronegative. Sequenced sample: PBMCs. Here the CDR3 DNA reads TGTGCCAGCAGCCAACGGGCTAGCGGGGGAACTAGCACAGATACGCAGTATTTT. This encodes CASSQRASGGTSTDTQYF.